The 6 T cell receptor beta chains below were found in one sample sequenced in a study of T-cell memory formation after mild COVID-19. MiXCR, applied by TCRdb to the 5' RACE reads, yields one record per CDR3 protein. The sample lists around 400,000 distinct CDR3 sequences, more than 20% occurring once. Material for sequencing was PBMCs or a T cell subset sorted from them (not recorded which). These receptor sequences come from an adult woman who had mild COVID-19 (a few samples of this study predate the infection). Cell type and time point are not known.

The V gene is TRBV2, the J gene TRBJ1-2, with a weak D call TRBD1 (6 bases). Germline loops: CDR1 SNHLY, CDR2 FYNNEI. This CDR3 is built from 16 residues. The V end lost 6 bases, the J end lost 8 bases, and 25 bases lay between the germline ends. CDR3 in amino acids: CASSLPYSTGVGGYTF. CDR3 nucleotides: TGTGCCAGCAGCCTCCCATACTCGACAGGTGTCGGGGGCTACACCTTC.

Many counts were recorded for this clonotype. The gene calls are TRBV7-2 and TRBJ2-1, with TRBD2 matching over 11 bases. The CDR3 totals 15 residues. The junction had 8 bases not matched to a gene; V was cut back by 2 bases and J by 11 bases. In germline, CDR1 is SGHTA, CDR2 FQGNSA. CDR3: CASSLSLAGGSKQFF. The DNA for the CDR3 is TGTGCCAGCAGCTTAAGTCTAGCGGGAGGTAGTAAGCAGTTCTTC.

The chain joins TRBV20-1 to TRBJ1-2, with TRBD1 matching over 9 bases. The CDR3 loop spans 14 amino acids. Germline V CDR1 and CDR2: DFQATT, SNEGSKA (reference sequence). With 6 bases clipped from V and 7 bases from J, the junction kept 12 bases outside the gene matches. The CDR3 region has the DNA TGCAGTGCCACAAGGACAGGGGCCATGGGTGGCTACACCTTC. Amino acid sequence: CSATRTGAMGGYTF.

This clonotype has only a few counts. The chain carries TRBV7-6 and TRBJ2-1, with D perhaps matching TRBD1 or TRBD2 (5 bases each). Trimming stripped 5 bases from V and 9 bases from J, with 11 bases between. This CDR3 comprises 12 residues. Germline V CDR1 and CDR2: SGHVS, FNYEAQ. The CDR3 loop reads CASSRGDREQFF. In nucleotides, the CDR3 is TGTGCCAGCAGCCGAGGGGATCGTGAGCAGTTCTTC.

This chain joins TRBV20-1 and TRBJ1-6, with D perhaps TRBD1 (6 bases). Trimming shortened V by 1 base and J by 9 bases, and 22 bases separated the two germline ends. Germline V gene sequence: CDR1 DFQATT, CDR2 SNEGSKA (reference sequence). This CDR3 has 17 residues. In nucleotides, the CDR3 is TGCAGTGCTAGAGCCCGTTCAGGGGACCTTGGGAGTTCACCCCTCCACTTT. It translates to CSARARSGDLGSSPLHF.

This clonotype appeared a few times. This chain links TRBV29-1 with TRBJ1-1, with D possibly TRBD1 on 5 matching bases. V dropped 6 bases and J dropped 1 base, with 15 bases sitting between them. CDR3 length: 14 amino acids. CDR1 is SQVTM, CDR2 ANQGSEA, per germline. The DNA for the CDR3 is TGCAGCGTCCAAAGTGGGAGGGGGAACACTGAAGCTTTCTTT. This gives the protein CSVQSGRGNTEAFF.